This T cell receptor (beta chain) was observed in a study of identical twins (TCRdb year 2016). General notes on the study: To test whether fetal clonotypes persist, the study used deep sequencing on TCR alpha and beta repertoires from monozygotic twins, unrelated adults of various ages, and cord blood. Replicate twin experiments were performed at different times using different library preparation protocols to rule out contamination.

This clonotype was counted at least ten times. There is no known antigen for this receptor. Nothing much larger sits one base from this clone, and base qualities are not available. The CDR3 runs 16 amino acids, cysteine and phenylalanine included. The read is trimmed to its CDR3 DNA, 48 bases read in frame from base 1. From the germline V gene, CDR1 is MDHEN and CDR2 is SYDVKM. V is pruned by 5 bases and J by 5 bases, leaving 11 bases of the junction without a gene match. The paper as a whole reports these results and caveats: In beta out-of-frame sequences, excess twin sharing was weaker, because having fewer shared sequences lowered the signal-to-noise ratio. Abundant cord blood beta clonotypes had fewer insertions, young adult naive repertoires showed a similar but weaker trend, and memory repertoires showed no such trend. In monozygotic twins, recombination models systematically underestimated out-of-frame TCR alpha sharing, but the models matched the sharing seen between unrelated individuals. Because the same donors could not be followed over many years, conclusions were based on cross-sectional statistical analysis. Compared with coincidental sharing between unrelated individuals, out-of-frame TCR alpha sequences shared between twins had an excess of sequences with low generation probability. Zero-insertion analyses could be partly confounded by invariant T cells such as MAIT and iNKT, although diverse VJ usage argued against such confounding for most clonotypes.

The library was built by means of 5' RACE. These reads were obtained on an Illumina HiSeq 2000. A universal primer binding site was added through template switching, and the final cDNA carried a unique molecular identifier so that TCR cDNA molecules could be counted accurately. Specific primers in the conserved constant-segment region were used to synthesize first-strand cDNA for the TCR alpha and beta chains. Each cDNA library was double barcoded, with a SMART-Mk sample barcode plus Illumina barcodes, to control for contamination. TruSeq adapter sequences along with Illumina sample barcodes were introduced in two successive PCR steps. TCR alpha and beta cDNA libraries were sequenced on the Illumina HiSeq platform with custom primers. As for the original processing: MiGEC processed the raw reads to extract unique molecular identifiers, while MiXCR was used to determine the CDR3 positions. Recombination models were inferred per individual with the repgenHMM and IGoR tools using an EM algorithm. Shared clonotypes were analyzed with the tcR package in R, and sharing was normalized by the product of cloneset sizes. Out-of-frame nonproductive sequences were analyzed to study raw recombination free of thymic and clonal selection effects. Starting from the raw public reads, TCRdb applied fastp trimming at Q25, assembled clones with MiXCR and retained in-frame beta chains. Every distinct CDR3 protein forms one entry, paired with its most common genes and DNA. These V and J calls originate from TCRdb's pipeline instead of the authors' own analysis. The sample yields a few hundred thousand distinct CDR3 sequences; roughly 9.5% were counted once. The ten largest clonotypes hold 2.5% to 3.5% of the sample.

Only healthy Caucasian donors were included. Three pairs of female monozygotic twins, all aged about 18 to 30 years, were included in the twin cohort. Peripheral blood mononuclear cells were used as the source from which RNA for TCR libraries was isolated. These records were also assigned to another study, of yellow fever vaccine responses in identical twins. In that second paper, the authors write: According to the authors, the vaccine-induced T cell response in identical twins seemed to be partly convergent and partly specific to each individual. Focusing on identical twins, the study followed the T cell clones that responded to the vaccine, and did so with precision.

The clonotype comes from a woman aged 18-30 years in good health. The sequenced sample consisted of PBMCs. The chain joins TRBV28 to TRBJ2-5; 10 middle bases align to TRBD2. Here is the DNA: TGTGCCAGCAGTCTAGCGGGAGAAGATCTTGGGGAGACCCAGTACTTC. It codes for CASSLAGEDLGETQYF.